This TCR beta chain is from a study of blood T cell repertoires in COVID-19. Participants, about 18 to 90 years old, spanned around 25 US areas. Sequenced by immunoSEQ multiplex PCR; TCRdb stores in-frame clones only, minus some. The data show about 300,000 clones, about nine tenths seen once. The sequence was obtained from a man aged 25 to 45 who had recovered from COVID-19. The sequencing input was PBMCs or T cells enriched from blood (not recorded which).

CDR3 nucleotide sequence: TGTGCCAGCTCACCACAGGGGCTTGGTTCGAACACTGAAGCTTTCTTT. Its translation is CASSPQGLGSNTEAFF. The chain links TRBV18 to TRBJ1-1; a possible D gene is TRBD1 (5 bases). This CDR3 is 16 amino acids long. Germline loops: CDR1 KGHSH, CDR2 LQKENI. V gave up 1 base and J gave up 1 base, with 13 bases separating them.